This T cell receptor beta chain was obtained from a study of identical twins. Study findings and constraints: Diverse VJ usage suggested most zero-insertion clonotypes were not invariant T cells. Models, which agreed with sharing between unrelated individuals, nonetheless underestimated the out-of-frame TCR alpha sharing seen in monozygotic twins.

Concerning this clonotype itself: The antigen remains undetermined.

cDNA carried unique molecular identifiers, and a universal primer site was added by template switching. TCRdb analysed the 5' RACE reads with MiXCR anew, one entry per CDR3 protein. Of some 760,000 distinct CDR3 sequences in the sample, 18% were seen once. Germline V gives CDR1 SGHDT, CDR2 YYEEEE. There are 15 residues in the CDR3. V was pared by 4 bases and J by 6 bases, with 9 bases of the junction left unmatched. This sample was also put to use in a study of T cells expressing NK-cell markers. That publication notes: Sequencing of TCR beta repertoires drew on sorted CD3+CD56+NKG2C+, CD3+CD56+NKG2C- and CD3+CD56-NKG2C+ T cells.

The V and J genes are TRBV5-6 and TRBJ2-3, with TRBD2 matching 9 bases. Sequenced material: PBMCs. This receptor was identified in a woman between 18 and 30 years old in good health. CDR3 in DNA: TGTGCCAGCAGCCTGGGACTAGCCTCTTCTGATACGCAGTATTTT. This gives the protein CASSLGLASSDTQYF.